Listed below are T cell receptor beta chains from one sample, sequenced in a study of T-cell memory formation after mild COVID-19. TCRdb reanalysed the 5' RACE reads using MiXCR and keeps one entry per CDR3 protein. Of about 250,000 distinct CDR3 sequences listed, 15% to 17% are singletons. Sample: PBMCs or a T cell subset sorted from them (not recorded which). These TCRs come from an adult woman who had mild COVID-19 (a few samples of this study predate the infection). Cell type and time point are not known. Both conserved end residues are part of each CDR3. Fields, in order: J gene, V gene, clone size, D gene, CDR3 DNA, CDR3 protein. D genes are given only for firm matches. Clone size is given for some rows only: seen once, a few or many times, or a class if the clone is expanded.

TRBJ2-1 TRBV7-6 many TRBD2 TGTGCCAGCAGCTTAGGCGGGTTGACTAGCGGGCTTAATGAGCAGTTCTTC CASSLGGLTSGLNEQFF
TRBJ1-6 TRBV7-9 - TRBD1 TGTGCCAGCAGCTCGCGGGACAGCCGGAATTCACCCCTCCACTTT CASSSRDSRNSPLHF
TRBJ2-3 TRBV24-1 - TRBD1 TGTGCCACCAGTTTGAAGGGGGCACCTAGCACAGATACGCAGTATTTT CATSLKGAPSTDTQYF
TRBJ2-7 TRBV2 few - TGTGCCAGCAGTGAAGCGGGGGGACATCCCTACGAGCAGTACTTC CASSEAGGHPYEQYF
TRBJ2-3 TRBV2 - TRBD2 TGTGCCAGCAGCAACGTAGGTAGTTGGCGGGGGAAAGATGCTAGCACAGATACGCAGTATTTT CASSNVGSWRGKDASTDTQYF
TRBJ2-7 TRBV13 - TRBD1 TGTGCCAGCAGCTTAGCGGGACAGATCTACGAGCAGTACTTC CASSLAGQIYEQYF
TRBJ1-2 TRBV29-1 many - TGCAGCGTTGACGGCGAGGGGGGTTATGGCTACACCTTC CSVDGEGGYGYTF
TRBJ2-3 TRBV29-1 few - TGCAGCGTTGAATTGCCCAGCGGATCGCAGTATTTT CSVELPSGSQYF
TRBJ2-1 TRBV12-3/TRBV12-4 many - TGTGCCAGCAGTTTAAAGGTAGGGCCAGGGTACAATGAGCAGTTCTTC CASSLKVGPGYNEQFF
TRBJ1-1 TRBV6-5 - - TGTGCCAGCAGACAGCAGGGGTTAGCCCCTGAAGCTTTCTTT CASRQQGLAPEAFF
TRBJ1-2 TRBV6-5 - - TGTGCCAGCAGTTACAAGGGTTCGAGTGGCTACACCTTC CASSYKGSSGYTF
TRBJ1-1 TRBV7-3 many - TGTGCCAGCAGCTCCAGGGAGGACACTGAAGCTTTCTTT CASSSREDTEAFF
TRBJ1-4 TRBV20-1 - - TGCAGTGCTAGAGATCGTGGTGGAAGTGAAAAACTGTTTTTT CSARDRGGSEKLFF
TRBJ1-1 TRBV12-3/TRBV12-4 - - TGTGCCAGCAGTTTAAATTGGGGTGGCGTGGCTTTCTTT CASSLNWGGVAFF
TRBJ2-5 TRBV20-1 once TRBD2 TGCAGTGCTAGACCGACTAGCGGGGATCTCCAAGAGACCCAGTACTTC CSARPTSGDLQETQYF
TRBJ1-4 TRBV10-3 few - TGTGCCACCGGGGGGGTCCCAACAACTAATGAAAAACTGTTTTTT CATGGVPTTNEKLFF
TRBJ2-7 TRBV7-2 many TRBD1 TGTGCCAGCAATAGGGACAGGGGTTTGGCCGAGCAGTACTTC CASNRDRGLAEQYF
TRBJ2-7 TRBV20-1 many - TGCAGTGCCCTTAGATCCTACGAGCAGTACTTC CSALRSYEQYF
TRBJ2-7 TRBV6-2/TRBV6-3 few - TGTGCCAGCAGAACAACAGGAGCTACCTACGAGCAGTACTTC CASRTTGATYEQYF
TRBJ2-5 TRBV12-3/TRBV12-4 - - TGTGCCAGCAGCCCCGGGGACGGGAAGGGGGAGACCCAGTACTTC CASSPGDGKGETQYF
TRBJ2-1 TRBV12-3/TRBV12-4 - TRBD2 TGTGCCAGCGAATCCCTTAGCGGGAGCTCCTACAATGAGCAGTTCTTC CASESLSGSSYNEQFF
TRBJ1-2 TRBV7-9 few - TGTGCCAGCAGCTTAGTTCCCCCAGGGCCCCACTATGGCTACACCTTC CASSLVPPGPHYGYTF
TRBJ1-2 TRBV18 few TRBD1 TGTGCCAGCTCACCGCGCGAAGGGACAGGGTATGGCTACACCTTC CASSPREGTGYGYTF
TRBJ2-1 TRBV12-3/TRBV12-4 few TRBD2 TGTGCCAGCAGTTGGGGACTACTTTACAATGAGCAGTTCTTC CASSWGLLYNEQFF
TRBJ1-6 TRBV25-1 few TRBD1 TGTGCCAGCAGTCCATCACAGGGGCGAAATTCACCCCTCCACTTT CASSPSQGRNSPLHF
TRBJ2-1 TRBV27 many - TGTGCCAGCAGTTTGTCGTCACCCACCTACAATGAGCAGTTCTTC CASSLSSPTYNEQFF
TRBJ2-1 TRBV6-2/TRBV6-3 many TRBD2 TGTGCCAGCAGTTACCCCAGCGGGAGGGACAATGAGCAGTTCTTC CASSYPSGRDNEQFF
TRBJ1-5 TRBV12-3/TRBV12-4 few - TGTGCCAGCAGTTTTGCCCGCGATCAGCCCCAGCATTTT CASSFARDQPQHF
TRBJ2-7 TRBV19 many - TGTGCCAGTAGTACTGCCGCCACAGGGTTCGGGGAGCAGTACTTC CASSTAATGFGEQYF
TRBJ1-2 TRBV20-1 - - TGCAGTGCTCGGGGAACGACAGGTTCTAACTATGGCTACACCTTC CSARGTTGSNYGYTF
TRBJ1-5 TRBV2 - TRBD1 TGTGCCAGCAGGAAAGGGGGCATGGGCAATCAGCCCCAGCATTTT CASRKGGMGNQPQHF
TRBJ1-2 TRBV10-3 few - TGTGCCATCAGTCCAAGGGACATCTATGGCTACACCTTC CAISPRDIYGYTF
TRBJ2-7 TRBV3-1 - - TGTGCCAGCAGCCTCCTGGGAAACGAGCAGTACTTC CASSLLGNEQYF